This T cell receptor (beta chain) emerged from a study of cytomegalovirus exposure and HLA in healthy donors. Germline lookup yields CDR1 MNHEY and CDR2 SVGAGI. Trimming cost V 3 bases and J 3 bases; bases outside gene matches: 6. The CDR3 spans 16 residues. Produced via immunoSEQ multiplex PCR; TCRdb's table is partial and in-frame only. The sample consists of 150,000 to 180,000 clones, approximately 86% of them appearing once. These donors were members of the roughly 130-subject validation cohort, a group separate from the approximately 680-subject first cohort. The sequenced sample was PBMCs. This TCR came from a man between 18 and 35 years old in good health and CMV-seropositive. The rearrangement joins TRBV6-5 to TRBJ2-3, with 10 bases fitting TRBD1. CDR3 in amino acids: CASSYDRGRRTDTQYF. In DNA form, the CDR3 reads TGTGCCAGCAGTTATGACAGGGGGCGAAGGACAGATACGCAGTATTTT.